One and the same sample provided the 23 T cell receptor beta chains below, sequenced in a study of shared clonotypes between healthy human individuals. As defined, naive CD8 cells were CD45RO-negative and positively selected for CCR7, with terminally differentiated effector memory CD45RA+ cells excluded. Some clones are missing from TCRdb's copy, which holds only in-frame ones; the method was immunoSEQ multiplex PCR. The sample contains around 1.9 million clones, approximately 94% of which appear only once. The sample comprised naive CD8+ T cells from PBMCs. The receptors were gathered from a man aged 18 to 30 in good health. Some clones in this sample may be carry-over from other donors' samples.

The chain combines TRBV28 with TRBJ2-7; 9 positions agree with TRBD1. CDR3 length equals 13 residues. J lost 9 bases, V lost 6 bases, and 9 bases had no gene match. Germline lookup yields CDR1 MDHEN and CDR2 SYDVKM. The CDR3 coding sequence is TGTGCCAGCAGGGTAGACAGGGGGGGAAGGCAGTACTTC. Its protein product is CASRVDRGGRQYF.

The gene calls are TRBV7-9 and TRBJ1-3, with TRBD1 identical over 7 bases. Losses at the gene ends were 3 bases for V and 4 bases for J; bases not matched to a gene: 12. The germline V gene encodes CDR1 SEHNR and CDR2 FQNEAQ (reference sequence). CDR3 size: 17 residues. Here the CDR3 reads CASSFLGDSGLGNTIYF. CDR3 coding DNA: TGTGCCAGCAGCTTTTTGGGGGACAGCGGACTCGGAAACACCATATATTTT.

The gene calls are TRBV29-1 and TRBJ2-1, with TRBD1 as a possible D gene (6 bases). V shed 7 bases and J shed 5 bases, with 21 bases lying between them. The CDR3 is 15 residues long. Germline V gives CDR1 SQVTM, CDR2 ANQGSEA. CDR3 coding DNA: TGCAGCGGAAAACCAGGGGAACCCCCCAACAATGAGCAGTTCTTC. Encoded protein: CSGKPGEPPNNEQFF.

The CDR3 loop is CASSPQTSGGGEQYF. The CDR3 DNA follows: TGTGCCAGCAGCCCCCAGACTAGCGGTGGGGGCGAGCAGTACTTC. V and J are TRBV7-9 and TRBJ2-7, with 9 bases lining up with TRBD2. This CDR3 comprises 15 residues. The germline gives CDR1 SEHNR, CDR2 FQNEAQ (reference sequence). Unmatched junction bases numbered 11, after V lost 5 bases and J lost 6 bases.

The chain has TRBV7-9 and TRBJ2-5; the match to TRBD2 covers 13 bases. With V trimmed by 4 bases and J by 5 bases, 13 bases remained unmatched. Germline loops: CDR1 SEHNR, CDR2 FQNEAQ (reference sequence). The CDR3 contains 18 residues. The CDR3 DNA sequence: TGTGCCAGCAGCTACGGACTAGCGGGAGTAGCAATGGGCGAGACCCAGTACTTC. This gives the protein CASSYGLAGVAMGETQYF.

The chain combines TRBV27 with TRBJ1-1; the D is unclear. V gave up 5 bases and J gave up 1 base, with 11 bases separating them. CDR1 is MNHEY and CDR2 is SMNVEV in the germline V gene (reference sequence). This CDR3 is built from 14 residues. CDR3: CASSAPYKNTEAFF. The CDR3 nucleotides read TGTGCCAGCAGTGCCCCTTACAAGAACACTGAAGCTTTCTTT.

This chain links TRBV10-1 with TRBJ2-5, with 7 bases that match TRBD1. The CDR3 totals 16 residues. CDR1 WNHNN and CDR2 SYGVQD come from the germline V gene (reference sequence). J gave up 1 base and V 8 bases, and 13 bases lay outside the gene matches. CDR3 residues: CASSRGIGSLQETQYF. CDR3 DNA sequence: TGCGCCAGCTCCAGGGGGATCGGTTCGCTCCAAGAGACCCAGTACTTC.

The V and J genes are TRBV7-2 and TRBJ2-7; D not resolved. CDR3 length equals 14 residues. The ends were cut back, 3 bases at V and 2 bases at J, with 11 bases in the middle. Germline V gene data show CDR1 as SGHTA and CDR2 as FQGNSA. CDR3 amino acids: CASSFSSDPYEQYF. The CDR3 DNA follows: TGTGCCAGCAGCTTTTCAAGCGACCCCTACGAGCAGTACTTC.

The gene calls are TRBV11-1 and TRBJ1-1; unclear D gene. Germline values: CDR1 SGHAT, CDR2 FQDESV (reference sequence). Trimming took off 5 bases at V and 10 bases at J, with 14 bases between the two ends. CDR3 length equals 12 residues. The CDR3, as DNA: TGTGCCAGCAGCCCACAAGGCCCCGGAGCTTTCTTT. Translating gives CASSPQGPGAFF.

The rearrangement uses TRBV13 and TRBJ2-5; weak D call: TRBD2 (6 bases). Per the germline V gene, CDR1 is PRHDT and CDR2 is FYEKMQ (reference sequence). V lost 5 bases and J lost 5, with 12 bases in between. This CDR3 region has 13 residues. CDR3 in amino acids: CASSQTSGETQYF. For the CDR3, the DNA is TGTGCCAGCAGCCAGACTAGTGGGGAGACCCAGTACTTC.

The rearrangement joins TRBV7-9 to TRBJ2-1, with 8 bases matching TRBD2. Germline V gene data show CDR1 as SEHNR and CDR2 as FQNEAQ (reference sequence). The CDR3 runs 15 residues. After removal of 5 bases from V and 8 bases from J, the junction contained 11 bases not matched to a gene. As DNA, the CDR3 is TGTGCCAGCAGCACTAGCGGAGGACCCCTCGATGAGCAGTTCTTC. Its protein product is CASSTSGGPLDEQFF. Full variable domain (missing parts from reference TRBV7-9 and TRBJ2-1): DTGVSQNPRHKITKRGQNVTFRCDPISEHNRLYWYRQTLGQGPEFLTYFQNEAQLEKSRLLSDRFSAERPKGSFSTLEIQRTEQGDSAMYLCASSTSGGPLDEQFFGPGTRLTVL.

The chain links TRBV5-5 to TRBJ2-7; a weak D match, TRBD1 (6 bases). The CDR3 runs 14 residues. Germline assignment: CDR1 SGHKS and CDR2 YYEKEE (reference sequence). V lost 4 bases, J lost 4 bases, and 15 bases lay in between. CDR3 sequence (DNA): TGTGCCAGCAGCCACCTGACAGGAGGATACGAGCAGTACTTC. It codes for CASSHLTGGYEQYF.

Of note for this clone: The sample carries other DNA sequences with the same CDR3. The V and J genes are TRBV27 and TRBJ2-3; 13 bases line up with TRBD2. V shed 3 bases, J shed 4 bases, and the junction held 4 bases outside the gene matches. Germline V gene sequence: CDR1 MNHEY, CDR2 SMNVEV (reference sequence). The CDR3 covers 16 residues. CDR3 loop: CASSFLLAGGPDTQYF. CDR3 DNA: TGTGCCAGCAGTTTCCTACTAGCGGGAGGGCCAGATACGCAGTATTTT.

This clone came up a few times. The V gene is TRBV9, the J gene TRBJ1-1; no reliable D call. The length of the CDR3 is 13 residues. The germline V and J ends were trimmed by 4 bases and 1 base, with 8 bases remaining between them. CDR1 and CDR2 (germline): SGDLS, YYNGEE. In DNA, the CDR3 is TGTGCCAGCAGCTATGGGTCGAACACTGAAGCTTTCTTT. Amino acids: CASSYGSNTEAFF.

The rearrangement uses TRBV5-1 and TRBJ2-7, with 7 nucleotides matching TRBD2. Germline lookup yields CDR1 SGHRS and CDR2 YFSETQ. Trimming removed 0 bases from V and 3 bases from J; junction bases left unmatched: 6. This CDR3 comprises 15 residues. The CDR3 nucleotides read TGCGCCAGCAGCTTGGCTGCGGGAGCAGGCTACGAGCAGTACTTC. Protein sequence: CASSLAAGAGYEQYF.

The gene calls are TRBV28 and TRBJ1-5; D may be TRBD1 (6 bases). V lost 5 bases and J 9 bases, leaving 17 bases between the germline ends. Germline loops: CDR1 MDHEN, CDR2 SYDVKM. CDR3 size: 14 residues. The CDR3 spells CASSITGTTRPQHF. CDR3 bases: TGTGCCAGCAGTATTACAGGGACCACACGGCCCCAGCATTTT.

J is TRBJ2-7 and V is TRBV6-5; tentative D call: TRBD2 (5 bases). The V end was cut by 8 bases, the J end by 2 bases, with 10 bases between. CDR3 size: 12 residues. Germline CDR1 is MNHEY and CDR2 is SVGAGI. The CDR3 reads CASGRAPYEQYF. For the CDR3, the DNA is TGTGCCAGCGGGCGGGCCCCCTACGAGCAGTACTTC.

Comments on this clone: In the same sample, other DNA sequences code for this CDR3. This rearrangement joins TRBV5-1 to TRBJ1-4, with D hard to call. The CDR3 contains 15 residues. Germline V lookup: CDR1 SGHRS, CDR2 YFSETQ. Trimming took 0 bases from V and 0 from J, leaving 6 bases between them. In DNA form, the CDR3 reads TGCGCCAGCAGCTTGGTGGGGTCAACTAATGAAAAACTGTTTTTT. Amino acid sequence: CASSLVGSTNEKLFF.

V is TRBV9 and J is TRBJ2-3; 7 nucleotides match TRBD2. Germline CDR1 reads SGDLS; CDR2 reads YYNGEE. Germline trimming cut 4 bases from V and 6 bases from J; bases unmatched to any gene: 11. This CDR3 comprises 15 residues. This chain's CDR3 is CASSLFWQGGDTQYF. The DNA of the CDR3 is TGTGCCAGCAGCCTCTTCTGGCAGGGAGGGGATACGCAGTATTTT.

The CDR3 DNA follows: TGTGCCAGCAGCTCAAGTTTGGGACCGTATGGCTACACCTTC. Translation gives CASSSSLGPYGYTF. The genes are TRBV7-4 and TRBJ1-2; tentative D call: TRBD1 (5 bases). Germline values: CDR1 SGHVT, CDR2 SQSDAQ. The CDR3 covers 14 residues. Trimming removed 4 bases at V and 5 bases at J, with 14 bases between.

This chain links TRBV27 with TRBJ1-1; D gene ambiguous. V dropped 6 bases and J dropped 2 bases, with 7 bases sitting between them. Germline CDR1 and CDR2: MNHEY and SMNVEV (reference sequence). This CDR3 comprises 12 residues. CDR3 in DNA: TGTGCCAGCAGGGGCCCCAACACTGAAGCTTTCTTT. Protein sequence: CASRGPNTEAFF.

V and J are TRBV5-8 and TRBJ1-1; no clear D gene. Trimming stripped 4 bases from V and 0 bases from J, with 13 bases between. Germline V gene lookup returns CDR1 SGHTS and CDR2 YDEGEE. The CDR3 totals 15 residues. The CDR3 spells CASSMDPGLNTEAFF. DNA of the CDR3: TGTGCCAGCAGCATGGATCCGGGATTGAACACTGAAGCTTTCTTT.

The CDR3 DNA reads TGTGCCAGCAGCTTAAAAAGCGGATCAAGCACAGATACGCAGTATTTT. Its translation: CASSLKSGSSTDTQYF. The V and J genes are TRBV7-9 and TRBJ2-3, with D perhaps matching TRBD2 (5 bases). Germline V gene lookup returns CDR1 SEHNR and CDR2 FQNEAQ (reference sequence). The CDR3 length is 16 residues. Trimming pared 2 bases from V and 0 bases from J, leaving 12 bases between.